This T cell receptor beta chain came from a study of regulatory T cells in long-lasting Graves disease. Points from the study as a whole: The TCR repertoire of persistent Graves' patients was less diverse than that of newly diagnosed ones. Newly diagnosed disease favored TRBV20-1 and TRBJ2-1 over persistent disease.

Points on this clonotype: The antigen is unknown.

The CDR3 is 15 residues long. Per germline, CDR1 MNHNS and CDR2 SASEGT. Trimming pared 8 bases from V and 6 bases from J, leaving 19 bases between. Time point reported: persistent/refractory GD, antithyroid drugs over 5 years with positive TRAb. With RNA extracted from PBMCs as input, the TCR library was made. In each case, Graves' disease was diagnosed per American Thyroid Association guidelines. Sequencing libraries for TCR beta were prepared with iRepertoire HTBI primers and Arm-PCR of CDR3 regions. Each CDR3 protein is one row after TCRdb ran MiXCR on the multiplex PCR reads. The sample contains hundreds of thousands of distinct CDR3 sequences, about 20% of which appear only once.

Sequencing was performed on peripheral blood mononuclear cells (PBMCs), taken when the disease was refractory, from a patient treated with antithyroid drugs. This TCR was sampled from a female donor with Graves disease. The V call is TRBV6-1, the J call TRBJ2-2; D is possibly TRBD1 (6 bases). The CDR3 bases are TGTGCCAGCCTTCCCGGGACAAGGGGGTCCGGGGAGCTGTTTTTT. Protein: CASLPGTRGSGELFF.